Each of the 6 T cell receptor beta chains below was sequenced from the same sample in a study of regulatory T cells in long-lasting Graves disease (dated by TCRdb to the early 2020s). Reading the label with the study, this specimen's time point is: newly diagnosed GD, antithyroid drugs for less than 3 months. RNA was extracted from PBMCs in TRIzol for both TCR sequencing and RNA sequencing. The library relied on multiplex PCR. TCRdb lists the instrument as Illumina HiSeq 4000. iRepertoire HTBI primers and Arm-PCR amplification of CDR3 regions were used to construct TCR beta libraries. Through fastp at Q25 and MiXCR, TCRdb rebuilt clones from the public reads, retaining in-frame beta chains. Rows are combined by CDR3 protein, so each entry shows the most common genes and DNA. The sample data list approximately 480,000 distinct CDR3 sequences, and roughly 15% of these were observed just once. More than 9% of the sample is held by the ten biggest clonotypes.

The sample was also reused in another study, on T cells in Graves' hyperthyroidism and ophthalmopathy.

Source: peripheral blood mononuclear cells (PBMCs), taken at new diagnosis, from a patient treated with antithyroid drugs. These receptors all come from a man aged 40-49 years with Graves disease. Donor details come from another sample of the same person, matched by shared clones.

This clonotype was counted many times. The J gene is TRBJ2-7, the V gene TRBV2; tentatively, D is TRBD1 (6 bases). The V end was cut by 6 bases, the J end by 1 base, with 10 bases between. From germline, CDR1 is SNHLY and CDR2 FYNNEI. The CDR3 is 13 amino acids. The CDR3: CASRIQGSYEQYF. The DNA for the CDR3 is TGTGCCAGCAGGATACAGGGATCCTACGAGCAGTACTTC. The full variable domain, completed using reference TRBV2 and TRBJ2-7, is EPEVTQTPSHQVTQMGQEVILRCVPISNHLYFYWYRQILGQKVEFLVSFYNNEISEKSEIFDDQFSVERPDGSNFTLKIRSTKLEDSAMYFCASRIQGSYEQYFGPGTRLTVT.

This clonotype showed up just a few times. The V call is TRBV6-2 or TRBV6-3, the J call TRBJ2-5; D ambiguous. Germline V gene sequence: CDR1 MNHEY, CDR2 SVGEGT. The CDR3 has 13 amino acids. Trimming shortened V by 5 bases and J by 0 bases, and 7 bases separated the two germline ends. The CDR3 nucleotides read TGTGCCAGCAGTAGTCAGGACCAAGAGACCCAGTACTTC. Protein: CASSSQDQETQYF.

This clonotype was detected many times. V gene TRBV11-2 combines with J gene TRBJ1-1; possibly TRBD1 for D (5 bases). V lost 0 bases and J lost 11, with 25 bases in between. This CDR3 is built from 17 residues. Germline CDR1 is SGHAT and CDR2 is FQNNGV. CDR3 amino acids: CASSLEKRRRDWLGAFF. CDR3 nucleotides: TGTGCCAGCAGCTTAGAGAAGAGGCGCCGGGACTGGTTGGGCGCTTTCTTT.

In this sample, this clonotype turned up many times. The DNA of the CDR3 is TGTGCCAGCAGTGCCACAGGGAAGTTTGTGTACGAGCAGTACTTC. Translating it yields CASSATGKFVYEQYF. The V gene is TRBV28, the J gene TRBJ2-7, with D maybe TRBD1 (6 bases). Trimming pared 5 bases from V and 4 bases from J, leaving 18 bases between. The CDR3 is 15 residues long. Germline V gene data show CDR1 as MDHEN and CDR2 as SYDVKM.

There are many counts of this clonotype. The genes are TRBV28 and TRBJ1-2, with 10 nucleotides matching TRBD1. There are 15 residues in the CDR3. Looked up from germline, CDR1 is MDHEN and CDR2 is SYDVKM. V shed 6 bases, J shed 4 bases, and the junction held 8 bases outside the gene matches. The DNA for the CDR3 is TGTGCCAGCAGCTTCTCCTGGACAGGGGGCTATGGCTACACCTTC. Translation: CASSFSWTGGYGYTF.

A note on this clonotype: A read error may be the cause here, since a much bigger clone is one base away. The gene calls are TRBV12-3 or TRBV12-4 and TRBJ2-5; 9 bases line up with TRBD2. With the DNA end fitting TRBJ2-1 better, the J assignment may be wrong. The CDR3 runs 13 residues. The CDR3, as DNA: TGTGCCAGCAGTTTGCGGGAGGGTACTGAGCAGTTCTTC. Translated: CASSLREGTEQFF.